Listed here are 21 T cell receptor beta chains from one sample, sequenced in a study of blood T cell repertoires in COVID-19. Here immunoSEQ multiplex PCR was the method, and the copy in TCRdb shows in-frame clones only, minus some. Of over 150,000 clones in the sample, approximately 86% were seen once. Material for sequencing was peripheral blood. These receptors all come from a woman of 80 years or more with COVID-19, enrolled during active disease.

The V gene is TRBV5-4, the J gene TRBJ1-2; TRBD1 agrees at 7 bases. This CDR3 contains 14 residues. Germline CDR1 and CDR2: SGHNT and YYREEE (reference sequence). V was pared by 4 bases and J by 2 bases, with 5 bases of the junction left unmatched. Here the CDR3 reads CASSLRDRNYGYTF. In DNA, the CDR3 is TGTGCCAGCAGCCTTCGGGACAGAAACTATGGCTACACCTTC.

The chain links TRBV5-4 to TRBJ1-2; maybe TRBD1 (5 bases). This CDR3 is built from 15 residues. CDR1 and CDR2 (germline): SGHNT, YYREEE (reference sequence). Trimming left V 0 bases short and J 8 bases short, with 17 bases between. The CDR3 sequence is CASSLAGGTRVGYTF. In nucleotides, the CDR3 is TGTGCCAGCAGCTTGGCCGGGGGGACCAGAGTCGGCTACACCTTC.

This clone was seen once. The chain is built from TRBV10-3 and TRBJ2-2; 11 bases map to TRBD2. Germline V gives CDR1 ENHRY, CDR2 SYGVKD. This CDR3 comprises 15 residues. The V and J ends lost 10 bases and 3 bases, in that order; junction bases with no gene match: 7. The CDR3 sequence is CATSGTSGYTGELFF. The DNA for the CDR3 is TGTGCCACCTCCGGGACTAGCGGTTACACCGGGGAGCTGTTTTTT.

The DNA for the CDR3 is TGTGCCAGCAGTAGACAGGGCCGCGATCAGCCCCAGCATTTT. Residues: CASSRQGRDQPQHF. The rearrangement uses TRBV2 and TRBJ1-5, with 7 bases aligning to TRBD1. The V gene end was trimmed by 5 bases and the J gene end by 5 bases; junction bases not matched to a gene: 6. The germline gives CDR1 SNHLY, CDR2 FYNNEI. The CDR3 extends over 14 amino acids.

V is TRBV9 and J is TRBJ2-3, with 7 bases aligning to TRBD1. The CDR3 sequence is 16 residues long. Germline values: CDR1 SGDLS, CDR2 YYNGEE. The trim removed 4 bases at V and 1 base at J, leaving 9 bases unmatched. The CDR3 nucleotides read TGTGCCAGCAGCCCGGGACAGTGGGAACGCACAGATACGCAGTATTTT. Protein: CASSPGQWERTDTQYF.

CDR3 sequence: CASSRGNYNSPLHF. The CDR3, as DNA: TGTGCCAGCAGCAGGGGGAACTATAATTCACCCCTCCACTTT. The J gene is TRBJ1-6, the V gene TRBV14; possible D gene TRBD1, 6 bases. The CDR3 consists of 14 residues. V was pared by 5 bases and J by 3 bases, with 8 bases between. CDR1 SGHDN and CDR2 FVKESK come from the germline V gene.

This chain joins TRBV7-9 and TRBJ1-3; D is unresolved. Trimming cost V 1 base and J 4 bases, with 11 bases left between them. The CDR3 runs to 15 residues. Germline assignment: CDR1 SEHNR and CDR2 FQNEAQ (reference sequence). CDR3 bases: TGTGCCAGCAGCTTAGGCCAGATTGCAGGAAACACCATATATTTT. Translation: CASSLGQIAGNTIYF. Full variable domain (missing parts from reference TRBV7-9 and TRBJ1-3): DTGVSQNPRHKITKRGQNVTFRCDPISEHNRLYWYRQTLGQGPEFLTYFQNEAQLEKSRLLSDRFSAERPKGSFSTLEIQRTEQGDSAMYLCASSLGQIAGNTIYFGEGSWLTVV.

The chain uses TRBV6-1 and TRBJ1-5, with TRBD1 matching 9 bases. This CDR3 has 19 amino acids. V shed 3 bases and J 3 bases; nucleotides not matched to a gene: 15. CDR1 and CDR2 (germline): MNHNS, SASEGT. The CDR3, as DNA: TGTGCCAGCAGTGACATAGGGACAGGGAGGAATGGGGACAATCAGCCCCAGCATTTT. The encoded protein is CASSDIGTGRNGDNQPQHF.

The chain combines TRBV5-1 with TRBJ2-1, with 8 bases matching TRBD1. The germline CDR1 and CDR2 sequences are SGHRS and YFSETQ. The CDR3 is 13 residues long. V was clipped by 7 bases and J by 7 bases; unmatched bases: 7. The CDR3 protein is CASQGQGANEQFF. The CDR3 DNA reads TGCGCCAGCCAAGGACAGGGCGCAAATGAGCAGTTCTTC.

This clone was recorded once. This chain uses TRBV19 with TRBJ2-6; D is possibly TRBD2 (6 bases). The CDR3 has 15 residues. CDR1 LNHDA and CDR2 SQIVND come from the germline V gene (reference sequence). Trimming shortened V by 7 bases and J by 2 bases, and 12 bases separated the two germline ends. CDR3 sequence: CASIGGEAGANVLTF. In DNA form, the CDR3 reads TGTGCCAGTATAGGAGGGGAGGCTGGGGCCAACGTCCTGACTTTC.

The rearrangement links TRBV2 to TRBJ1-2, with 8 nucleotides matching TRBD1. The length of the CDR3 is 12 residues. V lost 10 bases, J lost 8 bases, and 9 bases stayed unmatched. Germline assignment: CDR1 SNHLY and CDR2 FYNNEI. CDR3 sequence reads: CANRTGRGGYTF. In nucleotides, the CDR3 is TGTGCCAACCGGACAGGGCGCGGCGGCTACACCTTC.

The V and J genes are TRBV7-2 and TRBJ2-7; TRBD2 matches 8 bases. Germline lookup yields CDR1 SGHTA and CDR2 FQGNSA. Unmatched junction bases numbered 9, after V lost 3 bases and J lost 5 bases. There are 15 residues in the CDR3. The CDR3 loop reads CASSLEAGVLNEQYF. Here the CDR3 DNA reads TGTGCCAGCAGCTTGGAAGCGGGGGTTCTAAACGAGCAGTACTTC.

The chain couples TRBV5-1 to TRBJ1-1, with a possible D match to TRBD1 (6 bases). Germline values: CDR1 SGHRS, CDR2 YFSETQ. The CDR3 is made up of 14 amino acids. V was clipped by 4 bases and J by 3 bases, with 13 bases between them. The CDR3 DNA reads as TGCGCCAGCAGCGCTACAGGGAGGGACACTGAAGCTTTCTTT. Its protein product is CASSATGRDTEAFF.

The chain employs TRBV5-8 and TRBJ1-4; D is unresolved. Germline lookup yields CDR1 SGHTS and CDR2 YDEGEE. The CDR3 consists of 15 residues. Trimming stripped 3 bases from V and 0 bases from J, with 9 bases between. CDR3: CASSSGITTNEKLFF. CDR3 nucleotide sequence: TGTGCCAGCAGCTCCGGGATCACAACTAATGAAAAACTGTTTTTT. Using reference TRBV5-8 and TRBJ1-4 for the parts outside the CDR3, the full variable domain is EAGVTQSPTHLIKTRGQQATLRCSPISGHTSVYWYQQALGLGLQFLLWYDEGEERNRGNFPPRFSGRQFPNYSSELNVNALELEDSALYLCASSSGITTNEKLFFGSGTQLSVL.

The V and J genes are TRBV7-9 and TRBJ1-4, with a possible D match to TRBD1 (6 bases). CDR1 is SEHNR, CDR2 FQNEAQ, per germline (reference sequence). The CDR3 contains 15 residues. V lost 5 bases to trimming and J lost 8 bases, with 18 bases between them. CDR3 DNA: TGTGCCAGCAGCCTCTACAGGGAGCGGGAGGAAAAACTGTTTTTT. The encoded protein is CASSLYREREEKLFF.

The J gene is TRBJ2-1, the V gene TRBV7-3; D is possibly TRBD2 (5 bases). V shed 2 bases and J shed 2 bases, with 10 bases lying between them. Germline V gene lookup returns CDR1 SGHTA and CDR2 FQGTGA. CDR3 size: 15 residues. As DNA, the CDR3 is TGTGCCAGCAGCTTAGATCGGGGTACCTACAATGAGCAGTTCTTC. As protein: CASSLDRGTYNEQFF.

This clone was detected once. The CDR3 nucleotides read TGTGCCAGCAGCCAATTCCAGGGGGCGACCGGGGAGCTGTTTTTT. Encoded protein: CASSQFQGATGELFF. The chain combines TRBV3-1 (or the pseudogene TRBV3-2) with TRBJ2-2; 8 nucleotides align to TRBD1. V shed 2 bases, J shed 5 bases, and the junction held 4 bases outside the gene matches. This CDR3 has 15 amino acids. CDR1 and CDR2 from the germline V gene are LGHDT and YNNKEL (reference sequence).

This chain's CDR3 is CASSRPRGQGATNEKLFF. CDR3 in DNA: TGCGCCAGCAGCAGACCCCGCGGACAGGGAGCAACTAATGAAAAACTGTTTTTT. The chain links TRBV5-1 to TRBJ1-4; 8 nucleotides line up with TRBD1. This CDR3 is 18 amino acids long. Trimming took 4 bases from V and 0 from J; bases not matched to a gene: 11. Per germline, CDR1 SGHRS and CDR2 YFSETQ.

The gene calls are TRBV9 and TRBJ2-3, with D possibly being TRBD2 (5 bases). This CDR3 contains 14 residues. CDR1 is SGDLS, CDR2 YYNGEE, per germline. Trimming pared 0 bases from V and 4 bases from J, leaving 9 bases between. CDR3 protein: CASSVVGVADTQYF. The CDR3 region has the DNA TGTGCCAGCAGCGTAGTCGGGGTCGCAGATACGCAGTATTTT.

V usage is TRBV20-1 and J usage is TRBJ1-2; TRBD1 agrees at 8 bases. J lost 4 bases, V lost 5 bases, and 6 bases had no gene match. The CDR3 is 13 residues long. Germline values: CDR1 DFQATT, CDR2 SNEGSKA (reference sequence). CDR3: CSAGGQGGYGYTF. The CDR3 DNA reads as TGCAGTGCTGGTGGACAGGGAGGCTATGGCTACACCTTC.

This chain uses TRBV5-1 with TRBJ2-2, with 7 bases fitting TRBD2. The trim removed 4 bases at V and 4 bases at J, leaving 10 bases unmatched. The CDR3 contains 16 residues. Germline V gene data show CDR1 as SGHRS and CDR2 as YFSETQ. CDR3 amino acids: CASSAQGGGSTGELFF. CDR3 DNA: TGCGCCAGCAGCGCGCAGGGTGGCGGGAGCACCGGGGAGCTGTTTTTT.